The clone carrying this T cell receptor (beta chain) was detected only a few times. Its specificity is not known. These data originate in a study of OX40 agonist ivuxolimab in advanced cancers. General study results and limits: More expanded clones were found, on average, in CD8+ than in CD4+ T cells. Clonal expansion in partial responders at 0.1-3.0 mg/kg ranked among the lowest.

Germline loops: CDR1 MDHEN, CDR2 SYDVKM. The CDR3 length is 11 residues. V lost 2 bases, J lost 9 bases, and 5 bases lay in between. Measured with immunoSEQ multiplex PCR; TCRdb has only the in-frame clones, and not every one. Of about 99,000 clones listed, roughly 95% were seen once; the top ten hold 2%. The sample in question was CD4+ or CD8+ T cells sorted from blood, obtained in a trial of the OX40 agonist ivuxolimab. The chain combines TRBV28 with TRBJ1-5; D is undetermined. The origin of this receptor is an adult with an advanced solid tumor such as melanoma, head and neck, liver or kidney cancer. CDR3 DNA sequence: TGTGCCAGCAGTTTACCAGGGCCCCAGCATTTT. It encodes CASSLPGPQHF.